These 4 T cell receptor beta chains came from one sample sequenced in a study of molecular identifiers for immune sequencing clone quantification. TCRdb reanalysed the PCR reads using MiXCR and keeps one entry per CDR3 protein. This sample has around 470,000 distinct CDR3 sequences, with about a quarter found just once. Sample: naive CD8+ T cells from blood, with Jurkat cell RNA spiked in. As to subset: FACS-sorted CD8+CD4-CCR7+CD45RA+ naive T cells. All receptors come from a human donor in good health. Some libraries in this study had Jurkat cell RNA spiked in.

The chain employs TRBV5-6 and TRBJ2-7, with a weak D call TRBD2 (6 bases). Trimming removed 4 bases at V and 1 base at J, with 15 bases between. Germline V gene data show CDR1 as SGHDT and CDR2 as YYEEEE. The CDR3 has 15 residues. CDR3 in DNA: TGTGCCAGCAGCCCAGTCGGGGGTTCGTCCTACGAGCAGTACTTC. Amino acid sequence: CASSPVGGSSYEQYF.

The chain joins TRBV30 to TRBJ1-2; D is ambiguous. This CDR3 is built from 13 residues. Germline assignment: CDR1 GTSNPN and CDR2 SVGIG (reference sequence). The germline V and J ends were trimmed by 5 bases and 0 bases, with 10 bases remaining between them. CDR3: CAWSHGPNYGYTF. The CDR3 nucleotides are TGTGCCTGGTCCCACGGGCCTAACTATGGCTACACCTTC.

This clonotype was seen repeatedly, ten times or more. The V gene is TRBV5-5, the J gene TRBJ2-7; D is unclear. Trimming took 5 bases from V and 0 from J, leaving 6 bases between them. Germline V gene data show CDR1 as SGHKS and CDR2 as YYEKEE (reference sequence). The CDR3 is 12 amino acids. DNA for the CDR3: TGTGCCAGCAGAGCTCCCTCCTACGAGCAGTACTTC. The encoded protein is CASRAPSYEQYF.

On this clonotype itself: A read error may explain this, as a much larger clone is one base away. The chain uses TRBV5-6 and TRBJ1-1; D not resolved. Germline CDR1 is SGHDT and CDR2 is YYEEEE. The CDR3 runs 16 residues. For the CDR3, the DNA is TGTGCCAGCAGCTTGGATAATCAGTTTTATGACACTGAAGCTTCCTTT. This codes for CASSLDNQFYDTEASF.